Listed below are T cell receptor beta chains from one sample, sequenced in a study of blood T cell repertoires in COVID-19. The repertoire was sequenced with immunoSEQ multiplex PCR; TCRdb's copy has only in-frame clones and lacks some. In the table there are more than 350,000 clones, around 87% of which are singletons. The sequenced sample was PBMCs or T cells enriched from blood (not recorded which). The receptor source for this set is a man younger than 30 who had recovered from COVID-19. The CDR3 runs from the conserved cysteine through the conserved F or W. A D gene is named only where the DNA matches it firmly. The size entry is marked missing in some rows and otherwise reads once, few, many or a size class.

j_call cdr3_length v_call d_call clone_size cdr3_nt cdr3_aa
TRBJ1-2 14 TRBV25-1 . . TGTGCCAGCAGTGAATCAGGCCGGCTTGGGGGCTACACCTTC CASSESGRLGGYTF
TRBJ1-4 17 TRBV4-1 TRBD1 . TGCGCCAGCAGCCAGCACACGGGGGGGACAGGGGATGAAAAACTGTTTTTT CASSQHTGGTGDEKLFF
TRBJ2-7 13 TRBV18 TRBD1 . TGTGCCAGCTCCGGACAGGGGTATTACGAGCAGTACTTC CASSGQGYYEQYF
TRBJ2-5 15 TRBV7-9 . . TGTGCCAGCAGCTTAGACGCCGGGGTAGGGGAGACCCAGTACTTC CASSLDAGVGETQYF
TRBJ1-1 15 TRBV7-9 . . TGTGCCAGCAGCATGGCCCGGGGAGGATACACTGAAGCTTTCTTT CASSMARGGYTEAFF
TRBJ1-5 14 TRBV19 . . TGTGCCAGCACGGACAGTGATGGCAATCAGCCCCAGCATTTT CASTDSDGNQPQHF
TRBJ1-3 17 TRBV7-8 . . TGTGCCAGCAGCTTAGGGGGACACGGTCTCTCTGGAAACACCATATATTTT CASSLGGHGLSGNTIYF
TRBJ2-7 16 TRBV15 . . TGTGCCACCAGCAGAGATCGTAGGGGGTCGCCCTACGAGCAGTACTTC CATSRDRRGSPYEQYF
TRBJ2-7 11 TRBV20-1 . once TGCAGTGCTAGCCCCGGGGGCGAGCAGTACTTC CSASPGGEQYF
TRBJ2-7 14 TRBV4-1 . . TGCGCCAGCAGCCAAGATAGGGGCCCCTACGAGCAGTACTTC CASSQDRGPYEQYF
TRBJ1-1 14 TRBV7-3 . . TGTGCCAGCAGCCCAACCCAGGGTGTTTCTGGAGCTTTCTTT CASSPTQGVSGAFF
TRBJ1-5 13 TRBV3-1/TRBV3-2 . once TGTGCCAGCAGCCTGTATATCAATCAGCCCCAGCATTTT CASSLYINQPQHF
TRBJ1-4 14 TRBV18 . . TGTGCCAGCTCACCACAGAGACTTAATGAAAAACTGTTTTTT CASSPQRLNEKLFF
TRBJ2-1 14 TRBV5-1 TRBD2 . TGCGCCAGCAGTCGAGCGGGGGAAAACAATGAGCAGTTCTTC CASSRAGENNEQFF
TRBJ1-1 16 TRBV4-3 TRBD1 once TGCGCCAGCAGCCAAGATAAAGGTAACAGGGGACCTGAAGCTTTCTTT CASSQDKGNRGPEAFF
TRBJ2-7 13 TRBV5-6 TRBD1 . TGTGCCAGCAGCTGGACAGGGGGGGGCGAGCAGTACTTC CASSWTGGGEQYF
TRBJ2-2 15 TRBV27 . . TGTGCCAGCAGTTTAAACGGGAGAGGCACCGGGGAGCTGTTTTTT CASSLNGRGTGELFF
TRBJ1-3 16 TRBV2 . few TGTGCCAGCACTCCCTTCCGGGCCCGAGGGAGAAACACCATATATTTT CASTPFRARGRNTIYF
TRBJ2-7 14 TRBV4-2 TRBD1 few TGTGCCAGCAGCCAAGATCGACAGGGTTACGAGCAGTACTTC CASSQDRQGYEQYF
TRBJ1-6 16 TRBV6-2/TRBV6-3 . . TGTGCCAGCAGTTACCCCCGGACAGTCTATAATTCACCCCTCCACTTT CASSYPRTVYNSPLHF
TRBJ2-7 14 TRBV5-1 . . TGCGCCAGCAGCTTGGACGGGAGCTCCTACGAGCAGTACTTC CASSLDGSSYEQYF
TRBJ1-4 13 TRBV29-1 . . TGCAGCGCCCGGGCGGGGGTCGGGGAAAAACTGTTTTTT CSARAGVGEKLFF
TRBJ1-6 11 TRBV7-8 TRBD1 once TGTGCCAGCAGCCCAGGGGGGATGCTCCACTTT CASSPGGMLHF
TRBJ2-7 15 TRBV5-1 . . TGCGCCAGCAGCTCGGCCTCAGCGGCGTCCTACGAGCAGTACTTC CASSSASAASYEQYF
TRBJ2-7 17 TRBV7-9 . few TGTGCCAGCAGCCCACCCCCCGGGGCAGGGGAGGGCAACGAGCAGTACTTC CASSPPPGAGEGNEQYF
TRBJ2-5 15 TRBV30 . . TGTGCCTGGAGTGTATGGGCGGGGGCAAAAGAGACCCAGTACTTC CAWSVWAGAKETQYF
TRBJ2-3 14 TRBV6-2/TRBV6-3 . . TGTGCCAGCAGTTACGGGACAAGCAGATATACGCAGTATTTT CASSYGTSRYTQYF
TRBJ2-7 13 TRBV7-9 TRBD1 . TGTGCCAGCAACCAGGGGGTATCCTACGAGCAGTACTTC CASNQGVSYEQYF
TRBJ2-1 15 TRBV7-2 . once TGTGCCAGCAGCTTAGATGGTAGCTCCTACAATGAGCAGTTCTTC CASSLDGSSYNEQFF
TRBJ2-1 15 TRBV2 TRBD1 . TGTGCCAGCAGTACCGGGACAGCGACCTACAATGAGCAGTTCTTC CASSTGTATYNEQFF
TRBJ2-1 16 TRBV5-4 . once TGTGCCAGCAGCTTGGTTAGGGCAGGGTCGAGCAATGAGCAGTTCTTC CASSLVRAGSSNEQFF
TRBJ1-6 11 TRBV28 . . TGTGCCAGCAGCCCGAATTCACCCCTCCACTTT CASSPNSPLHF
TRBJ2-1 14 TRBV18 TRBD2 . TGTGCCAGCTCACCAGCGCTAGCGGGGGATGAGCAGTTCTTC CASSPALAGDEQFF
TRBJ1-6 14 TRBV11-2 TRBD1 . TGTGCCAGCCGTCGGGACAGGGACAATTCACCCCTCCACTTT CASRRDRDNSPLHF
TRBJ1-2 13 TRBV5-1 . . TGCGCCAGCAGCTTGAGGACAGATTATGGCTACACCTTC CASSLRTDYGYTF
TRBJ2-7 14 TRBV7-8 . . TGTGCCAGCAGCTTAGGTTCAGGGCCCTACGAGCAGTACTTC CASSLGSGPYEQYF
TRBJ2-5 19 TRBV14 TRBD2 . TGTGCCAGCAGCCATCCTTCCGGGACTAGCGGGGTTAAACAAGAGACCCAGTACTTC CASSHPSGTSGVKQETQYF
TRBJ2-3 16 TRBV28 TRBD2 . TGTGCCAGCAGTTCCGTAGCGGGAGTCAGCACAGATACGCAGTATTTT CASSSVAGVSTDTQYF
TRBJ1-1 13 TRBV7-9 . . TGTGCCAGCAGCTTTTCGTCGAACACTGAAGCTTTCTTT CASSFSSNTEAFF
TRBJ1-3 16 TRBV5-1 TRBD1 once TGCGCCAGCAGCTTGGCCTTGACAGGGACCCCAAACACCATATATTTT CASSLALTGTPNTIYF
TRBJ2-5 14 TRBV5-4 . . TGTGCCAGCAGCTTGTCAGGGGTCCCAGAGACCCAGTACTTC CASSLSGVPETQYF
TRBJ2-1 14 TRBV6-5 TRBD1 once TGTGCCAGCAGTTACGCCCAGGGGGCGCATGAGCAGTTCTTC CASSYAQGAHEQFF
TRBJ1-1 14 TRBV9 . . TGTGCCAGCAGCGTACAGGGCATGAACACTGAAGCTTTCTTT CASSVQGMNTEAFF
TRBJ2-1 13 TRBV9 . . TGTGCCAGCAGCGTGAGATTACGGAATGAGCAGTTCTTC CASSVRLRNEQFF
TRBJ2-7 15 TRBV7-9 . . TGTGCCAGCAGCCTCTCTGGGGGCAAGAGGGACGAGCAGTACTTC CASSLSGGKRDEQYF
TRBJ2-4 16 TRBV11-2 . once TGTGCCAGCAGCCCTCGCCTAGCGCCAGCCAAAAACATTCAGTACTTC CASSPRLAPAKNIQYF
TRBJ2-1 15 TRBV10-3 . . TGTGCCATCAGTGGTATCACAGAGATTAACAATGAGCAGTTCTTC CAISGITEINNEQFF
TRBJ2-1 14 TRBV3-1/TRBV3-2 . . TGTGCCAGCAGCCAAGAACCACAGAGCAATGAGCAGTTCTTC CASSQEPQSNEQFF
TRBJ2-7 14 TRBV20-1 TRBD2 . TGCAGTGCTAGTGACGCGGGAGGGCCGGACGAGCAGTACTTC CSASDAGGPDEQYF
TRBJ2-7 13 TRBV4-3 . . TGCGCCAGCAGCCAAGATGGTGGGAGGCCGGGCAGATTC CASSQDGGRPGRF
TRBJ2-5 16 TRBV15 TRBD1 . TGTGCCACCAGCAGAGATCGGGCAGGGGGCAAAGAGACCCAGTACTTC CATSRDRAGGKETQYF
TRBJ2-7 15 TRBV27 . . TGTGCCAGCAGTTTGTCCGGCAGGGTCGGCAACGAGCAGTACTTC CASSLSGRVGNEQYF
TRBJ1-2 11 TRBV29-1 . . TGCAGCGCCCGGGGGGTAGGCGGCTACACCTTC CSARGVGGYTF